This T cell receptor beta chain appears in the sequencing data of a study of radiotherapy plus CTLA-4 blockade in lung cancer. Study conclusions and caveats: Blood saw expansion of tumor-derived TCR clones after radiotherapy plus ipilimumab.

Assay used: immunoSEQ multiplex PCR; TCRdb lists only in-frame clones, some missing. The table records over 80,000 clones, around 86% of them present only once. Comment on this clone: Its antigen is unidentified.

Germline CDR1 MDHEN, CDR2 SYDVKM. V lost 2 bases and J lost 5; bases outside the gene matches: 5. The CDR3 runs 15 residues. The rearrangement uses TRBV28 and TRBJ1-5; 8 nucleotides agree with TRBD1. This sequence was found in a human donor with non-small cell lung cancer who had stable disease on radiotherapy plus ipilimumab. Sequencing used peripheral blood, obtained from a patient treated with radiotherapy plus ipilimumab. CDR3: CASSLPTGGDQPQHF. DNA for the CDR3: TGTGCCAGCAGTTTACCCACAGGGGGGGATCAGCCCCAGCATTTT.